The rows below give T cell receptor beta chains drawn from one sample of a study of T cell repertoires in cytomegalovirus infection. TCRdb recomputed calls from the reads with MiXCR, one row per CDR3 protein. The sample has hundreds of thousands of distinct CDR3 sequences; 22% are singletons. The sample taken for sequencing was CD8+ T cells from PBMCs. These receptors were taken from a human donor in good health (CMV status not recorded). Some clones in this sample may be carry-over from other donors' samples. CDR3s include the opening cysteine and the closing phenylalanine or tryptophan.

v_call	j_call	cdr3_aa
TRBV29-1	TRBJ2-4	CSVFYFLAGGQNIQYF
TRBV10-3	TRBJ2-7	CAISELGVGEQYF
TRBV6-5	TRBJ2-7	CASRKTITYEQYF
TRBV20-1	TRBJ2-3	CSALDSNTDTQYF
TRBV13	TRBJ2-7	CASSLPYGTPSAGDVGYEQYF
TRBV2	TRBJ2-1	CASSGTSGVYNEQFF
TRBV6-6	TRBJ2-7	CASSYQSWNWRGRDYEQYF
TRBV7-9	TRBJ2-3	CASSSFRRVTDTQYF
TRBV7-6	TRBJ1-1	CASSRQVSSTEAFF
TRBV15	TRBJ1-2	CATTMRVTF
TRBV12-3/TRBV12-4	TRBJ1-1	CASRDSEGSVTEAFF
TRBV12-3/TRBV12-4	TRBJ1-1	CASSLDRVGSF
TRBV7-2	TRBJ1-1	CASSLEENTEAFF
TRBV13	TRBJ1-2	CASGRGTGEVSGYTF
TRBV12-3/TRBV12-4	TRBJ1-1	CASSLAATEAFF
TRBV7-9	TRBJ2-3	CANSPLGTDTQYF
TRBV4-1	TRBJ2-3	CASSQGGGTQYF
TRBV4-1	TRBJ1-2	CASSQVLGRGNYGYTF
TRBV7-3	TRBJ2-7	CASSLGTGETHEQYF
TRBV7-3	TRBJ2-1	CASSSGTSPTYNEQFF
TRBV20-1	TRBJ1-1	CSARNRWGNTEAFF
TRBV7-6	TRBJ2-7	CASSSLPPGGFEQYF
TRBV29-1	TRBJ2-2	CSVDQGATGELFF
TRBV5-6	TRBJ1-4	CASSLAVSEKLFF
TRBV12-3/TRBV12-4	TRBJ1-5	CASSLQGNQPQHF
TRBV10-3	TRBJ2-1	CAISRTGSSYNEQFF
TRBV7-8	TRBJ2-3	CASSLGGMSDTQYF
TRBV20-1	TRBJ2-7	CSALQRDIPSYEQYF
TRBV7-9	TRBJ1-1	CASSLELGVNTEAFF
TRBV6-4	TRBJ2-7	CAKRKGAHPSYEQYF
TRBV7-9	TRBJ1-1	CASSVGTVNTEAFF
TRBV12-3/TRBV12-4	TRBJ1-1	CASSRYPGGGPTEAFF
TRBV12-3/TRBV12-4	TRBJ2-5	CASSLGDLAGETQYF
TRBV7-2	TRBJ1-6	CASSLARNRGNSPLHF
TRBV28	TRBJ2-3	CASIWSHGRRVPDTQYF
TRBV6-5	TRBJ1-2	CASSYSRQGYGYTF
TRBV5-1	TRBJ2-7	CASSQDRSSYEQYF
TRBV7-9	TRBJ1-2	CASSFSQGDYGYTF
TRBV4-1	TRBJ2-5	CASSPSGGYQETQYF
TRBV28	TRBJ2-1	CATVWQSNEQFF
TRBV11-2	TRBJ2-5	CASSLQRGGQETQYF
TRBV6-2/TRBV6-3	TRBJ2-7	CASSSRGRASEQYF
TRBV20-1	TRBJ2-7	CSAGWTGGLYEQYF
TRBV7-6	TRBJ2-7	CAIGLGTGLYYEQYF
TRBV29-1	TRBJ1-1	CCGWQGLTEAFF
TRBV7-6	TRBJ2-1	CASSDLLAGIYNEQFF
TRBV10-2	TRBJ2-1	CASSERKGPYNEQFF
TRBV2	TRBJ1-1	CASKEYLNTEAFF
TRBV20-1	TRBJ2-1	CSVQGNNEQFF